The clone carrying this TCR beta chain turned up a few times. The antigen is undetermined. These data come from a study of cytomegalovirus exposure and HLA in healthy donors. Study-level points and caveats: Most TCR sequences proved rare, with some public TCRs found in many donors. TCR beta chains numbering more than 150 were designated cytomegalovirus-associated.

The V gene's germline CDR1 is SEHNR and CDR2 FQNEAQ (reference sequence). There are 15 residues in the CDR3. V trimming: 2 bases; J trimming: 6 bases; junction bases outside the gene matches: 5. PCR was performed using 60 Vbeta and 13 Jbeta primers. Assay used: immunoSEQ multiplex PCR; TCRdb lists only in-frame clones, some missing. Of about 69,000 clones in the sample, 55% to 75% were seen once. The chain recombines TRBV7-9 with TRBJ2-7, with 12 bases that match TRBD1. Sample: PBMCs. The receptor comes from a woman aged 25 to 39 in good health and CMV-seronegative. The CDR3 bases are TGTGCCAGCAGCTTAACGGGACAGGGGGCGATCGAGCAGTACTTC. Protein product: CASSLTGQGAIEQYF.